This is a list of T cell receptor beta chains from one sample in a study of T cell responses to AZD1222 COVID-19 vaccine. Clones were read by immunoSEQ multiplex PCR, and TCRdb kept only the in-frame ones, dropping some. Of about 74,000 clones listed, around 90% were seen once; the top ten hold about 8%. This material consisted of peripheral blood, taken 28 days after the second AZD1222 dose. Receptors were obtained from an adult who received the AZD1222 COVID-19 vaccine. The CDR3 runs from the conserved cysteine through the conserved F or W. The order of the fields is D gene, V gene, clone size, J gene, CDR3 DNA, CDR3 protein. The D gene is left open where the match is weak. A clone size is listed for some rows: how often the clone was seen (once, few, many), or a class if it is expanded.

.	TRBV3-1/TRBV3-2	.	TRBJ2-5	TGTGCCAGCAGCCAAGATGGGGGGGAGACCCAGTACTTC	CASSQDGGETQYF
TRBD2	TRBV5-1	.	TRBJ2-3	TGCGCCAGCAGCTTGTCTACTAGCGGGAGAGATACGCAGTATTTT	CASSLSTSGRDTQYF
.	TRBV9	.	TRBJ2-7	TGTGCCAGCAGCGTAGGGTACGAGCAGTACTTC	CASSVGYEQYF
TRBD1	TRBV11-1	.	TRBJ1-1	TGTGCCAGCAGCTCACGGACAGGGGGGTCTGAAGCTTTCTTT	CASSSRTGGSEAFF
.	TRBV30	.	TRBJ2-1	TGTGCCTGGACCCCATCCTACAATGAGCAGTTCTTC	CAWTPSYNEQFF
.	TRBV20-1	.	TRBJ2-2	TGCAGTGCTAGTCACGGGGTCACCGGGGAGCTGTTTTTT	CSASHGVTGELFF
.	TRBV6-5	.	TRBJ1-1	TGTGCCAGCAGTTACTCGGGACGGGGGAAAACTGAAGCTTTCTTT	CASSYSGRGKTEAFF
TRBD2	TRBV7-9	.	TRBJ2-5	TGTGCCACGTCCGGGACTAGTCATCCCCAAGAGACCCAGTACTTC	CATSGTSHPQETQYF
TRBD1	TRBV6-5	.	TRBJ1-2	TGTGCCAGCTCTTTGGACAGGCGTTATGGCTACACCTTC	CASSLDRRYGYTF
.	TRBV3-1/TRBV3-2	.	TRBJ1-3	TGTGCCAGCAGCCTGTCGGGACTGGGGAAGGACACCATATATTTT	CASSLSGLGKDTIYF
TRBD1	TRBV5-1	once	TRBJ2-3	TGCGCCAGCAGCTTGGTGACAGGGGGGAGCACAGATACGCAGTATTTT	CASSLVTGGSTDTQYF
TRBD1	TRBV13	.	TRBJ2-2	TGTGCCAGCAGCTTAGAGGGGACAGGGACCGGGGAGCTGTTTTTT	CASSLEGTGTGELFF
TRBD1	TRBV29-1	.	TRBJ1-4	TGCAGCGTGAAACGAGGGACAGCTTATAATGAAAAACTGTTTTTT	CSVKRGTAYNEKLFF
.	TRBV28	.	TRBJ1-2	TGTGCCAGCAGTGAGACTGCGTATGGCTACACCTTC	CASSETAYGYTF
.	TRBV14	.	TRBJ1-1	TGTGCCAGCAGCCACACAAACAGGATCGCTGAAGCTTTCTTT	CASSHTNRIAEAFF
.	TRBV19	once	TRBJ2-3	TGTGCCAGTAGTATAGATCTGCGTCCACCGGGGAATACGCAGTATTTT	CASSIDLRPPGNTQYF
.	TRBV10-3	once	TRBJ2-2	TGTGCCATCAGTGACGGCACCCTTACTAACACCGGGGAGCTGTTTTTT	CAISDGTLTNTGELFF
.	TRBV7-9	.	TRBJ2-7	TGTGCCAGCAGCTGGCCCCCGGGCGGAATAGCCGGCGAGCAGTACTTC	CASSWPPGGIAGEQYF
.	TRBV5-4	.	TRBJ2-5	TGTGCCAGCGGAGGCCGTCCGTCTCAGTCTCAGTACTTC	CASGGRPSQSQYF
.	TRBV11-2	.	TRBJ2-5	TGTGCCAGCAGCTTGTCGACGGGAGAAGAGACCCAGTACTTC	CASSLSTGEETQYF
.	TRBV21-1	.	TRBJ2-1	TGTGCCAGCAGCAAAGGCCTCCAGGGTTTTTACAATGAGCAGTTCTTC	CASSKGLQGFYNEQFF
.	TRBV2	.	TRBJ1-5	TGTGCCAGCAGAGCAGACTATAGCAATCAGCCCCAGCATTTT	CASRADYSNQPQHF
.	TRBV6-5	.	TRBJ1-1	TGTGCCAGCAGTTACTCGACGGCGGACACTGAAGCTTTCTTT	CASSYSTADTEAFF
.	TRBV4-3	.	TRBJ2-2	TGCGCCAGCAGCCAAGTTGGGGGATCGGCCGGGGAGCTGTTTTTT	CASSQVGGSAGELFF
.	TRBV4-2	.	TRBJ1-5	TGTGCCAGCAGCTTGGACACTCCGGATCAGCCCCAGCATTTT	CASSLDTPDQPQHF
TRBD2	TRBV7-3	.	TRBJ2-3	TGTGCCAGCAGCTTCAGCGGGATGGGCACAGATACGCAGTATTTT	CASSFSGMGTDTQYF
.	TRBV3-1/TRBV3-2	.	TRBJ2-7	TGTGCCAGCAGCCAAGGGGACTCCCGGAGCTACGAGCAGTACTTC	CASSQGDSRSYEQYF
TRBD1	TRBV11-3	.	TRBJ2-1	TGTGCCAGCAGCGAAGGGACAGGGGGTGGGAATGAGCAGTTCTTC	CASSEGTGGGNEQFF
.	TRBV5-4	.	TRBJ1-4	TGTGCCAGCAGCTTGAAGGCACAACAGGGCCCAGTCGAAAAACTGTTTTTT	CASSLKAQQGPVEKLFF
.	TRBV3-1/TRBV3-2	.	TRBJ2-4	TGTGCCAGCAGCCAAGGGGACATTCAGTACTTC	CASSQGDIQYF
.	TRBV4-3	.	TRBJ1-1	TGCGCCAGCAGCCAAGATGGGTGGGAGAACACTGAAGCTTTCTTT	CASSQDGWENTEAFF
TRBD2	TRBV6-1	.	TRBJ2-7	TGTGCCAGCAGTGAAGCAACTAGCGGAGACTACGAGCAGTACTTC	CASSEATSGDYEQYF
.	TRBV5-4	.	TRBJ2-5	TGTGCCAGCATCAGAGAGAGGGGAGGAGGACAAGAGACCCAGTACTTC	CASIRERGGGQETQYF
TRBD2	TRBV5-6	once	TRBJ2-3	TGTGCCAGCAGCTTGATGGGACTAGCGCCCGATACGCAGTATTTT	CASSLMGLAPDTQYF
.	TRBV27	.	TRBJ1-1	TGTGCCAGCAGTCTATCCCTCGTCAGGAGGCTAACCCCAAACACTGAAGCTTTCTTT	CASSLSLVRRLTPNTEAFF
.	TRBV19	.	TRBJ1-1	TGTGCCAGTAGTATAAGAGCCACCACGAACACTGAAGCTTTCTTT	CASSIRATTNTEAFF
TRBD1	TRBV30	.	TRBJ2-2	TGTGCCTCCCCTCCCCACAGGGGGCCCGGGGAGCTGTTTTTT	CASPPHRGPGELFF
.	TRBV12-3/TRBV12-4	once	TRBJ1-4	TGTGCCAGCAGACAGACGACTAATGAAAAACTGTTTTTT	CASRQTTNEKLFF
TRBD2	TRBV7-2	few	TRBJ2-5	TGTGCCAGCAGCTTAGGGAACCTAGCGGCTAAAGAGACCCAGTACTTC	CASSLGNLAAKETQYF
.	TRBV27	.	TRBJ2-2	TGTGCCAGCAGTTTAGGGACATCGAACACCGGGGAGCTGTTTTTT	CASSLGTSNTGELFF
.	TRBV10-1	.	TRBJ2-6	TGCGCCAGCGTGCGAGCGGCCCCCCCCTCTGGGGCCAACGTCCTGACTTTC	CASVRAAPPSGANVLTF
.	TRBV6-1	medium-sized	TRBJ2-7	TGTGCCAGCAGTGAATGGACCTACGAGCAGTACTTC	CASSEWTYEQYF